The sample holds many counts of the clone carrying this TCR beta chain. The data originate from a study of neurological immune-mediated disorders. TCRdb processed the 5' RACE reads anew with MiXCR; each CDR3 protein has one entry. Of 25,000 to 35,000 distinct CDR3 sequences listed, roughly 4.4% are singletons. The germline CDR1 and CDR2 sequences are SGHVS and FNYEAQ. The CDR3 is 13 residues long. The ends were cut back, 5 bases at V and 1 base at J, with 8 bases in the middle. The specimen sequenced was PBMCs. This chain joins TRBV7-6 and TRBJ1-1; D is unclear. The sequence was collected from a man aged 18 to 29 in good health. The CDR3 DNA sequence: TGTGCCAGCAGCATGGACTCGAACACTGAAGCTTTCTTT. Protein: CASSMDSNTEAFF.